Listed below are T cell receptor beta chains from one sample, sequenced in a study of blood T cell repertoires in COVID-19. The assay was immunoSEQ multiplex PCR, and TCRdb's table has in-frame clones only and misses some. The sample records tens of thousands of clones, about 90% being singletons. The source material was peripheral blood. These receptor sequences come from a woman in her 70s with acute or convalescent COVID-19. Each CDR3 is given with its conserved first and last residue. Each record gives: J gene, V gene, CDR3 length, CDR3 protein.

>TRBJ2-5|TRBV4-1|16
CASSQDLAGGRETQYF
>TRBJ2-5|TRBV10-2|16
CASSGPRQGKRETQYF
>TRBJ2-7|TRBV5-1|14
CASSSGTTLYEQYF
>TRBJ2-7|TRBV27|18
CASSLIGLASYPTYEQYF
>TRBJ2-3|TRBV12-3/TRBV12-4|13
CASTGQSTDTQYF
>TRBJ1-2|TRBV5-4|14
CASSLEQLNYGYTF
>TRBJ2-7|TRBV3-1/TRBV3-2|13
CASSQAPVYEQYF
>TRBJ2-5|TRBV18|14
CASSPPSYRETQYF
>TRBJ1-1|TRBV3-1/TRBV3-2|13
CASSHDRGAEAFF
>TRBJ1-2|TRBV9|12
CASSGNSGGYTF